A single sample gave rise to the 6 T cell receptor beta chains below, sequenced in a study of cytomegalovirus exposure and HLA in healthy donors. This PCR relied on a set of 60 Vbeta primers and 13 Jbeta primers. TCRdb keeps only in-frame clones here, not all; method: immunoSEQ multiplex PCR. This sample has roughly 200,000 clones, with approximately 79% found just once. The source material was PBMCs. The receptor set was obtained from a middle-aged woman in good health and CMV-seronegative.

This clone was counted a single time. The chain has TRBV19 and TRBJ1-2; D possibly corresponds to TRBD1 (6 bases). This CDR3 region has 13 residues. The ends were cut back, 5 bases at V and 5 bases at J, with 12 bases in the middle. The V gene's germline CDR1 is LNHDA and CDR2 SQIVND (reference sequence). The DNA of the CDR3 is TGTGCCAGTAGTTCGGACAGAAGGTATGGCTACACCTTC. Its translation is CASSSDRRYGYTF. The full variable domain, its missing parts supplied by reference TRBV19 and TRBJ1-2, is DGGITQSPKYLFRKEGQNVTLSCEQNLNHDAMYWYRQDPGQGLRLIYYSQIVNDFQKGDIAEGYSVSREKKESFPLTVTSAQKNPTAFYLCASSSDRRYGYTFGSGTRLTVV.

The CDR3: CASSWTGVNEKLFF. CDR3 nucleotides: TGTGCCAGCAGTTGGACAGGGGTTAATGAAAAACTGTTTTTT. The V gene is TRBV6-5, the J gene TRBJ1-4, with 9 bases lining up with TRBD1. The ends lost 4 bases at V and 4 bases at J; junction bases unmatched: 1. The CDR3 extends over 14 amino acids. Germline CDR1 MNHEY, CDR2 SVGAGI.

The gene calls are TRBV28 and TRBJ2-3; 8 bases align to TRBD1. The germline CDR1 and CDR2 sequences are MDHEN and SYDVKM. CDR3 length: 16 residues. The V segment lost 3 bases and the J segment 5 bases; nucleotides outside the gene matches: 10. CDR3 DNA sequence: TGTGCCAGCAGTTTCATAGGACAGGGAAATTTAGATACGCAGTATTTT. This gives the protein CASSFIGQGNLDTQYF.

This CDR3 is CAWSVWGSRNTEAFF. Here the CDR3 DNA reads TGTGCCTGGAGTGTATGGGGCAGCAGAAACACTGAAGCTTTCTTT. The chain has TRBV30 and TRBJ1-1; D perhaps matches TRBD1 (5 bases). CDR3 size: 15 residues. Germline CDR1 is GTSNPN and CDR2 is SVGIG (reference sequence). V dropped 0 bases and J dropped 2 bases, with 13 bases sitting between them.

The rearrangement joins TRBV19 to TRBJ2-5; weak D call: TRBD2 (6 bases). CDR3 size: 15 residues. CDR1 is LNHDA, CDR2 SQIVND, per germline (reference sequence). The V end lost 1 base, the J end lost 4 bases, and 13 bases lay between the germline ends. Written as DNA, the CDR3 is TGTGCCAGTAGTATAGCCCAACGGGGAGGAGAGACCCAGTACTTC. Protein: CASSIAQRGGETQYF.

The rearrangement links TRBV28 to TRBJ2-7, with D perhaps matching TRBD1 (6 bases). Per the germline V gene, CDR1 is MDHEN and CDR2 is SYDVKM. Trimming took 8 bases from V and 1 from J, leaving 15 bases between them. The CDR3 loop spans 14 amino acids. CDR3 in DNA: TGTGCCAGCTCCCCCGGGACAAAATCCTACGAGCAGTACTTC. The encoded protein is CASSPGTKSYEQYF.